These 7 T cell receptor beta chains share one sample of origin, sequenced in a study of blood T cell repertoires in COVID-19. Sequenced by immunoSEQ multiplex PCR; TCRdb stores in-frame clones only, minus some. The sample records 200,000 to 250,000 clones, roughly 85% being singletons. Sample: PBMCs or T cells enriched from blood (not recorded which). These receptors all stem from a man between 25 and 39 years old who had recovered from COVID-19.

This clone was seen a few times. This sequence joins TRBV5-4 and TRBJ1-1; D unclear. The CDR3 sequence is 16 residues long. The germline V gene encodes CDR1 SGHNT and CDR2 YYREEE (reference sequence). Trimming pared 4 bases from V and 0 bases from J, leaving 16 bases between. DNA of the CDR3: TGTGCCAGCAGCCCGCAAACCTCCCAGATGAACACTGAAGCTTTCTTT. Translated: CASSPQTSQMNTEAFF.

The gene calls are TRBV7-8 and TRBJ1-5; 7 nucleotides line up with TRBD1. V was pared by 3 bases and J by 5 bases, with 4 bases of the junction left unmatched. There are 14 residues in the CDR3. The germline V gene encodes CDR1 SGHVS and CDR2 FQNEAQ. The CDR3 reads CASSFVTGDQPQHF. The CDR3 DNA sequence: TGTGCCAGCAGCTTCGTAACAGGGGATCAGCCCCAGCATTTT.

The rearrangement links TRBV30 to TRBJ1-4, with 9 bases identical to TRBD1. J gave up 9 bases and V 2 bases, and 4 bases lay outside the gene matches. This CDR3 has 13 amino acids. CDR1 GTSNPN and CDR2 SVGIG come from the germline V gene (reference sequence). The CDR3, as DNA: TGTGCCTGGAGTACCGGGACAGGGCAAAAACTGTTTTTT. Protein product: CAWSTGTGQKLFF.

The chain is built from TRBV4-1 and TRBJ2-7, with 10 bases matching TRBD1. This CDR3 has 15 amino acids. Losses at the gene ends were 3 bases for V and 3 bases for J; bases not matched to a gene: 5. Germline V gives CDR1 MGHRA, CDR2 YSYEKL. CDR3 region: CASSHPTGGIYEQYF. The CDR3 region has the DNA TGCGCCAGCAGCCACCCGACAGGGGGCATCTACGAGCAGTACTTC.

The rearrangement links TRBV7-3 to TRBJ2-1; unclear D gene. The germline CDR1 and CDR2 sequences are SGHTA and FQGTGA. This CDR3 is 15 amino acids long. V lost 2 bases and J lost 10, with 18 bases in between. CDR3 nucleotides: TGTGCCAGCAGCTTAGTTCAAGCCAACTTGCGGGAGCAGTTCTTC. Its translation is CASSLVQANLREQFF. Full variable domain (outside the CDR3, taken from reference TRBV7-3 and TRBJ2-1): GAGVSQTPSNKVTEKGKYVELRCDPISGHTALYWYRQSLGQGPEFLIYFQGTGAADDSGLPNDRFFAVRPEGSVSTLKIQRTERGDSAVYLCASSLVQANLREQFFGPGTRLTVL.

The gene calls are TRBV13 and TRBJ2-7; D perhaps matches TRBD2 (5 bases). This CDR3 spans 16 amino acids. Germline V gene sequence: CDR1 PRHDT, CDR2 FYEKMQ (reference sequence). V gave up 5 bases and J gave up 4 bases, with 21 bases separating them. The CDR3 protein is CASSPPGKRRSYEQYF. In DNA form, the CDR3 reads TGTGCCAGCAGCCCCCCCGGCAAGCGGAGAAGTTACGAGCAGTACTTC. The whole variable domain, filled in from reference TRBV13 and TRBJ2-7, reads AAGVIQSPRHLIKEKRETATLKCYPIPRHDTVYWYQQGPGQDPQFLISFYEKMQSDKGSIPDRFSAQQFSDYHSELNMSSLELGDSALYFCASSPPGKRRSYEQYFGPGTRLTVT.

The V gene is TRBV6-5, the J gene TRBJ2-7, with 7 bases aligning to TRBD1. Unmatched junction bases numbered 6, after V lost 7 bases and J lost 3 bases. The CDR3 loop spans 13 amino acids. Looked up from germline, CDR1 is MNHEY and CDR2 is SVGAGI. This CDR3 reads CASTTGVGYEQYF. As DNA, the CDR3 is TGTGCCAGCACAACAGGGGTAGGCTACGAGCAGTACTTC.